Listed below are T cell receptor beta chains from one sample, sequenced in a study of beta chain features in type 1 diabetes. Sequencing used immunoSEQ multiplex PCR; TCRdb keeps in-frame clones, though not all of them. The table lists 810,000 or so clones, roughly 15% of them singletons. Source material: naive CD4+ T cells from blood. These TCRs come from a woman between 18 and 29 years old in good health. CDR3s leave out the opening cysteine and the closing phenylalanine or tryptophan. The D gene is left open where the match is weak.

D	V	J	CDR3
TRBD1	TRBV12-5	TRBJ1-2	ASGQQDGTENYGYT
NA	TRBV9	TRBJ2-1	ASSVRGGAGNEQF
NA	TRBV6-5	TRBJ2-1	AISVSNEQF
NA	TRBV28	TRBJ2-1	ASSPTGAGLTYNEQF
NA	TRBV7-9	TRBJ2-2	ASRPTMNTGELF
NA	TRBV5-1	TRBJ2-5	ASSLGWGESHQETQY
TRBD2	TRBV29-1	TRBJ2-7	SVATSGRYEQY
TRBD2	TRBV4-3	TRBJ2-1	ASSQGALAGGPNEQF
NA	TRBV18	TRBJ2-5	ASSPPMAQETQY
NA	TRBV6-4	TRBJ1-2	ASSGQGTGYT
NA	TRBV5-6	TRBJ1-2	ASSLGHRSGGYT
NA	TRBV4-2	TRBJ2-7	ASSQDLARDYEQY
TRBD1	TRBV6-1	TRBJ2-3	ASSKGQGMHTDTQY
TRBD1	TRBV6-9	TRBJ2-7	ARPIGQGDEQY
NA	TRBV2	TRBJ2-1	ASKNPSSYNEQF
NA	TRBV9	TRBJ2-7	ASSVGPSWDRQY
TRBD1	TRBV7-9	TRBJ1-2	ASSLTGDTRNYGYT
TRBD1	TRBV6-6	TRBJ2-3	ASSHGQGAQY
TRBD1	TRBV29-1	TRBJ2-5	SVEGAWAGGGETQY
NA	TRBV28	TRBJ1-5	ASSLARVAPQPQH
NA	TRBV6-5	TRBJ2-5	ASSYSGSSSRVAQY
TRBD2	TRBV18	TRBJ2-7	ASSPNPLGSGYYEQY
NA	TRBV7-3	TRBJ2-3	ASSLGPATDTQY
TRBD2	TRBV5-5	TRBJ2-7	ASSELAGRSYEQY
TRBD2	TRBV5-5	TRBJ2-2	ASRFSGTPEELF
NA	TRBV6-1	TRBJ2-3	ASSGGTRTTDTQY
NA	TRBV25-1	TRBJ2-1	ASSDRHGRDEQF